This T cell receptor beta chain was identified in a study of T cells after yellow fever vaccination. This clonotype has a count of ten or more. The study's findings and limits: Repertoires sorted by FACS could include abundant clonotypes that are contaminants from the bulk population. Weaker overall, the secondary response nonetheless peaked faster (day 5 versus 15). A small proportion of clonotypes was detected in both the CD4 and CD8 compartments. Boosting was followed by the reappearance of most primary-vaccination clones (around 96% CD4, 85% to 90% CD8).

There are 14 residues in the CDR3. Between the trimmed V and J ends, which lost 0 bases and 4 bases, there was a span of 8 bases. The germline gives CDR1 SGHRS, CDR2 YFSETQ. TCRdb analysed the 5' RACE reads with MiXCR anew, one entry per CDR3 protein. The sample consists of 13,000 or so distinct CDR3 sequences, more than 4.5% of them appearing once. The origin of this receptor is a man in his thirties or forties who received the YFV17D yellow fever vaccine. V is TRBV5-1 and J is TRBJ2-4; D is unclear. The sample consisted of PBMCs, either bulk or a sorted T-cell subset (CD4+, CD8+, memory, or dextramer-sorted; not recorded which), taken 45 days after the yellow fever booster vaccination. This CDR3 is CASSLEDPKNIQYF. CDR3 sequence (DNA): TGCGCCAGCAGCTTGGAGGACCCGAAAAACATTCAGTACTTC.